The 15 T cell receptor beta chains below all came from one sample that was sequenced in a study of cytomegalovirus exposure and HLA in healthy donors. PCR primers comprised 60 Vbeta and 13 Jbeta primers. Sequenced by immunoSEQ multiplex PCR; TCRdb stores in-frame clones only, minus some. The table shows under 200,000 clones, with 70% to 90% occurring only once. The sample consisted of PBMCs. These receptors originate from a man younger than 35 in good health and CMV-seropositive.

The rearrangement uses TRBV25-1 and TRBJ2-5; D is unclear. The germline CDR1 and CDR2 sequences are MGHDK and SYGVNS. The V end lost 8 bases, the J end lost 0 bases, and 7 bases lay between the germline ends. This CDR3 region has 12 residues. CDR3 DNA sequence: TGTGCCAGCCTATCTCACCAAGAGACCCAGTACTTC. Translated, it gives CASLSHQETQYF.

This clone was seen just once. The chain has TRBV27 and TRBJ2-2, with TRBD1 matching 10 bases. The junction had 11 bases not matched to a gene; V was cut back by 5 bases and J by 5 bases. Germline values: CDR1 MNHEY, CDR2 SMNVEV (reference sequence). The CDR3 is 17 amino acids. CDR3 in DNA: TGTGCCAGCAGTCCCCGGACAGGGGGGAGGAATACCGGGGAGCTGTTTTTT. Amino acid sequence: CASSPRTGGRNTGELFF.

The chain links TRBV11-2 to TRBJ2-1; D unclear. The CDR3 has 12 amino acids. The ends were cut back, 3 bases at V and 10 bases at J, with 10 bases in the middle. Germline assignment: CDR1 SGHAT and CDR2 FQNNGV. CDR3 protein: CASSLQYFEQFF. Here the CDR3 DNA reads TGTGCCAGCAGCTTGCAGTATTTCGAGCAGTTCTTC.

A single count supports this clone. This chain connects TRBV2 to TRBJ2-2; 8 bases map to TRBD1. The germline V gene has CDR1 SNHLY and CDR2 FYNNEI. The CDR3 loop spans 15 amino acids. The V and J ends lost 4 bases and 5 bases, in that order; junction bases with no gene match: 6. The CDR3 nucleotides are TGTGCCAGCAGTGTTCAGGGGGCCGGGACCGGGGAGCTGTTTTTT. Translating gives CASSVQGAGTGELFF.

J is TRBJ1-2 and V is TRBV6-1; 7 bases match TRBD1. Unmatched junction bases numbered 5, after V lost 6 bases and J lost 4 bases. The CDR3 has 13 residues. Germline V gene data show CDR1 as MNHNS and CDR2 as SASEGT. The DNA for the CDR3 is TGTGCCAGCAGCGCCCAGGGGGGCTATGGCTACACCTTC. Amino acids: CASSAQGGYGYTF.

The DNA for the CDR3 is TGTGCCAGTAGTGAGACAGCATACACCGGGGAGCTGTTTTTT. Amino acids: CASSETAYTGELFF. The V gene is TRBV19, the J gene TRBJ2-2, with D tentatively TRBD1 (5 bases). The CDR3 sequence is 14 residues long. V was clipped by 5 bases and J by 3 bases, with 10 bases between them. CDR1 and CDR2 (germline): LNHDA, SQIVND (reference sequence).

J is TRBJ2-1 and V is TRBV5-1, with D maybe TRBD1 (5 bases). The V end was cut by 0 bases, the J end by 2 bases, with 9 bases between. The germline gives CDR1 SGHRS, CDR2 YFSETQ. The CDR3 consists of 15 residues. CDR3 amino acids: CASSLERGTYNEQFF. CDR3 bases: TGCGCCAGCAGCTTGGAAAGGGGAACCTACAATGAGCAGTTCTTC.

The chain uses TRBV7-2 and TRBJ1-2; D is possibly TRBD1 (6 bases). The CDR3 is 15 amino acids. V gave up 1 base and J gave up 7 bases, with 16 bases separating them. Germline V gene sequence: CDR1 SGHTA, CDR2 FQGNSA. The CDR3 spells CASSLDRVPYVGYTF. CDR3 nucleotide sequence: TGTGCCAGCAGCTTAGACAGGGTACCCTATGTTGGCTACACCTTC.

The J gene is TRBJ2-2, the V gene TRBV11-2; 7 nucleotides match TRBD2. The CDR3 consists of 16 residues. Looked up from germline, CDR1 is SGHAT and CDR2 is FQNNGV. Germline trimming cut 4 bases from V and 0 bases from J; bases unmatched to any gene: 5. CDR3 in DNA: TGTGCCAGCAGCTCGCAGCGGGGTCCGAACACCGGGGAGCTGTTTTTT. This codes for CASSSQRGPNTGELFF.

This CDR3 is CASSTQASWETQYF. The CDR3, as DNA: TGTGCCAGCAGTACACAGGCTAGTTGGGAGACCCAGTACTTC. The chain links TRBV27 to TRBJ2-5, with D maybe TRBD1 (5 bases). Trimming took 5 bases from V and 5 from J, leaving 15 bases between them. The CDR3 is 14 residues long. Looked up from germline, CDR1 is MNHEY and CDR2 is SMNVEV (reference sequence).

V is TRBV7-9 and J is TRBJ2-7; D gene uncertain. Germline lookup yields CDR1 SEHNR and CDR2 FQNEAQ (reference sequence). The CDR3 extends over 12 amino acids. The germline V and J ends were trimmed by 2 bases and 4 bases, with 6 bases remaining between them. CDR3: CASSLTRYEQYF. The CDR3 region has the DNA TGTGCCAGCAGCTTAACGAGGTACGAGCAGTACTTC. Full variable domain (outside the CDR3, taken from reference TRBV7-9 and TRBJ2-7): DTGVSQNPRHKITKRGQNVTFRCDPISEHNRLYWYRQTLGQGPEFLTYFQNEAQLEKSRLLSDRFSAERPKGSFSTLEIQRTEQGDSAMYLCASSLTRYEQYFGPGTRLTVT.

The chain is built from TRBV2 and TRBJ1-2, with 8 bases aligning to TRBD1. V lost 6 bases and J lost 3; bases outside the gene matches: 9. The CDR3 runs to 15 residues. CDR1 is SNHLY, CDR2 FYNNEI, per germline. CDR3 residues: CASRADRGWYYGYTF. CDR3 nucleotides: TGTGCCAGCAGGGCAGACAGGGGATGGTACTATGGCTACACCTTC. Complete variable domain (other parts from reference TRBV2 and TRBJ1-2): EPEVTQTPSHQVTQMGQEVILRCVPISNHLYFYWYRQILGQKVEFLVSFYNNEISEKSEIFDDQFSVERPDGSNFTLKIRSTKLEDSAMYFCASRADRGWYYGYTFGSGTRLTVV.

J is TRBJ2-7 and V is TRBV7-2; 10 bases match TRBD2. Germline CDR1 SGHTA, CDR2 FQGNSA. The V segment lost 5 bases and the J segment 2 bases; nucleotides outside the gene matches: 9. The CDR3 spans 16 residues. The CDR3 sequence is CASSILAGAKAYEQYF. CDR3 sequence (DNA): TGTGCCAGCAGCATCCTAGCGGGGGCTAAAGCCTACGAGCAGTACTTC.

The rearrangement joins TRBV11-2 to TRBJ1-1, with D tentatively TRBD1 (6 bases). The CDR3 is made up of 15 amino acids. The germline V gene has CDR1 SGHAT and CDR2 FQNNGV. V was shortened by 5 bases and J by 2 bases, with 15 bases between the two germline ends. The CDR3 bases are TGTGCCAGCAGCCCCGGGCAGGGGTCAAACACTGAAGCTTTCTTT. Translating it yields CASSPGQGSNTEAFF.

This sequence joins TRBV2 and TRBJ2-1; 7 positions match TRBD1. CDR3 length equals 19 residues. CDR1 and CDR2 (germline): SNHLY, FYNNEI. V lost 9 bases, J lost 8 bases, and 28 bases stayed unmatched. The CDR3 DNA follows: TGTGCCAGTAACTCCTACCGGGACAGAGTCGATGGGGCACACTATGAGCAGTTCTTC. Protein: CASNSYRDRVDGAHYEQFF. Full variable domain (outside the CDR3, taken from reference TRBV2 and TRBJ2-1): EPEVTQTPSHQVTQMGQEVILRCVPISNHLYFYWYRQILGQKVEFLVSFYNNEISEKSEIFDDQFSVERPDGSNFTLKIRSTKLEDSAMYFCASNSYRDRVDGAHYEQFFGPGTRLTVL.